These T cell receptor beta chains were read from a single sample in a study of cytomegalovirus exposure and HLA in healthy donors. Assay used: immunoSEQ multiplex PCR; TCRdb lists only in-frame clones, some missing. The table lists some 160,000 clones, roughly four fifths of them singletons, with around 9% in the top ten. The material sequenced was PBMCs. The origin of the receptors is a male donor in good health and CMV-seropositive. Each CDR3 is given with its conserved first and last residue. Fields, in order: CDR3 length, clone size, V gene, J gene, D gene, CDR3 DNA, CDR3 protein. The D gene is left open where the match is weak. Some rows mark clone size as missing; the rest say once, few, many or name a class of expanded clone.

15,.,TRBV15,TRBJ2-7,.,TGTGCCACCAGCAGAGTCCGGGTACCACCCTACGAGCAGTACTTC,CATSRVRVPPYEQYF
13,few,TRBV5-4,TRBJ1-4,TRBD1,TGTGCCAGCAGCTTGGCGCGACAGGGTGAACTGTTTTTT,CASSLARQGELFF
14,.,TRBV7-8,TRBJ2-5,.,TGTGCCAGCAGCTTCCTGACTAAGTCAGGGACCCAGTACTTC,CASSFLTKSGTQYF
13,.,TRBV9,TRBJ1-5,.,TGTGCCAGCAGCGTGAGCCGCAATCAGCCCCAGCATTTT,CASSVSRNQPQHF
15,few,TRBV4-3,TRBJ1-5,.,TGCGCCAGCAGCCAAGATCAAAGGGGGAATCAGCCCCAGCATTTT,CASSQDQRGNQPQHF
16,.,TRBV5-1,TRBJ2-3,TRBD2,TGCGCCAGCAGCTTTGGCGGGGGGCGGGGCACAGATACGCAGTATTTT,CASSFGGGRGTDTQYF
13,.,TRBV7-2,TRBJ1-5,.,TGTGCCAGCAGCTTAGGAGAAAATCAGCCCCAGCATTTT,CASSLGENQPQHF
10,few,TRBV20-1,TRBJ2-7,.,TGCAGTGCCCAGAGGGACGAGCAGTACTTC,CSAQRDEQYF
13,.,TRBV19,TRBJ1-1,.,TGTGCCAGTAGTACGGACAGGAACACTGAAGCTTTCTTT,CASSTDRNTEAFF
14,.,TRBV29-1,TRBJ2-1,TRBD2,TGCAGCGTTATAGCGGGAGGGGCCTACAATGAGCAGTTCTTC,CSVIAGGAYNEQFF
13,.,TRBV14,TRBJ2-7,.,TGTGCCAGCAGCCAGAGCGACTCCTACGAGCAGTACTTC,CASSQSDSYEQYF
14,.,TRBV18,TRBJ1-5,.,TGTGCCAGCTCACCAGAGGCAGAAGGACAGCCCCAGCATTTT,CASSPEAEGQPQHF
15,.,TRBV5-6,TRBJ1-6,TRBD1,TGTGCCAGCAGCGTGGGACAGGGCAATAATTCACCCCTCCACTTT,CASSVGQGNNSPLHF
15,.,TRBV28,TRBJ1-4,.,TGTGCCAGCAGTCCTCAGGGGACCGCTAATGAAAAACTGTTTTTT,CASSPQGTANEKLFF
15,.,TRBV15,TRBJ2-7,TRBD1,TGTGCCACCAGCAGGACAGGGGACGCCGAACTGGAGCAGTACTTC,CATSRTGDAELEQYF
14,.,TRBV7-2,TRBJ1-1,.,TGTGCCAGCAGCTTAGCGCGGACAGCCAATGAAGCTTTCTTT,CASSLARTANEAFF
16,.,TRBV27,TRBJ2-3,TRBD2,TGTGCCAGCATCGGTCTAGCGGGGGCGCGGACAGATACGCAGTATTTT,CASIGLAGARTDTQYF
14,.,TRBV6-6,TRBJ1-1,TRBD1,TGTGCCAGCAAAGATGCGACAGGGCGGACTGAAGCTTTCTTT,CASKDATGRTEAFF
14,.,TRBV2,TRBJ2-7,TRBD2,TGTGCCAGCAGTGAAGTCCTAGCGGGAGACGAGCAGTACTTC,CASSEVLAGDEQYF
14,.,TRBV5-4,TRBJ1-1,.,TGTGCCAGCAGCTTGGGACAACGGAACACTGAAGCTTTCTTT,CASSLGQRNTEAFF
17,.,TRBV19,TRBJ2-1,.,TGTGCCAGTAGTACTTTACCTGGGGGGAGGTCCTACAATGAGCAGTTCTTC,CASSTLPGGRSYNEQFF
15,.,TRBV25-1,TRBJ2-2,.,TGTGCCAGCAGTCCTGGGGGGGCTAGCACCGGGGAGCTGTTTTTT,CASSPGGASTGELFF
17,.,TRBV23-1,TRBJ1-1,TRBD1,TGCGCCAGCAGTCAATCCCGGGACAGGATATATAACACTGAAGCTTTCTTT,CASSQSRDRIYNTEAFF
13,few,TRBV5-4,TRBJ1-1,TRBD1,TGTGCCAGCAGCCCGGACAGGGGGAATTCAGCTTTCTTT,CASSPDRGNSAFF
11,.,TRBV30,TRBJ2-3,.,TGTGCCTGGAGTGCGGCAGATACGCAGTATTTT,CAWSAADTQYF
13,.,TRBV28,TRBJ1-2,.,TGTGCCAGCAGTTTAGGCGGGGCCGGAGGCTACACCTTC,CASSLGGAGGYTF
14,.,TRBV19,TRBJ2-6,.,TGTGCCAGTAGACGTCGGGCTGGGGCCAACGTCCTGACTTTC,CASRRRAGANVLTF
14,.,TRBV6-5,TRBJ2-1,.,TGTGCCAGCACGCCGTATAGCTCCTACAATGAGCAGTTCTTC,CASTPYSSYNEQFF
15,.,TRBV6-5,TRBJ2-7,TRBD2,TGTGCCAGCCGTAAAGACGGGACTAGCCTCTACGAGCAGTACTTC,CASRKDGTSLYEQYF
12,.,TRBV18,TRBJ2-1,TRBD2,TGTGCCAGCTCACCAACGGGGGAGGGGCAGTTCTTC,CASSPTGEGQFF
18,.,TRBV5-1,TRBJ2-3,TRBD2,TGCGCCAGCAGCTTCGGGAGGGGACGCCCTAGCGGGACAGATACGCAGTATTTT,CASSFGRGRPSGTDTQYF
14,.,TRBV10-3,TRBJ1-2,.,TGTGCCATCACCAGGGAGGAGGTCAGCTATGGCTACACCTTC,CAITREEVSYGYTF
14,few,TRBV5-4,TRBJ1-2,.,TGTGCCAGCAGTCCGATATTCGGGGACTATGGCTACACCTTC,CASSPIFGDYGYTF
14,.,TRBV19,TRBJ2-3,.,TGTGCCAGTAGTGTGCGGGGCTCCACAGATACGCAGTATTTT,CASSVRGSTDTQYF
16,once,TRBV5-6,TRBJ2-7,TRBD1,TGTGCCAGCAGCTGGGGACCGGGACAGACAATATACGAGCAGTACTTC,CASSWGPGQTIYEQYF
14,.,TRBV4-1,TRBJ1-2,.,TGCGCCAGCAGGGCCACGACAGGCTGGGGGGGCTACACCTTC,CASRATTGWGGYTF
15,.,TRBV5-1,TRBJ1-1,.,TGCGCCAGCCAGAAAGTGGGGGCGCGGAACACTGAAGCTTTCTTT,CASQKVGARNTEAFF
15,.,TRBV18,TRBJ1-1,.,TGTGCCAGCTCACCGGGACTGACAAGAGTCACTGAAGCTTTCTTT,CASSPGLTRVTEAFF
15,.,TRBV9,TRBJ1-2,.,TGTGCCAGCAGCGTAGATCCTTCTGGCAGGGCTGGCTACACCTTC,CASSVDPSGRAGYTF
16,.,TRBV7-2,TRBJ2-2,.,TGTGCCAGCAGCTTAAGGTGGCGGGCGGACCCCGGGGAGCTGTTTTTT,CASSLRWRADPGELFF
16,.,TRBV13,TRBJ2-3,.,TGTGCCAGCAGCTTAGCGGGGAGCCTTAGCACAGATACGCAGTATTTT,CASSLAGSLSTDTQYF
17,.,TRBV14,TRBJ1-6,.,TGTGCCAGCAGCGCCCGCCGGGAGGTTATCTATAATTCACCCCTCCACTTT,CASSARREVIYNSPLHF
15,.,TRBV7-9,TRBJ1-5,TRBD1,TGTGCCAGCAGCCCGACAGGGGGCGAGAGTCAGCCCCAGCATTTT,CASSPTGGESQPQHF
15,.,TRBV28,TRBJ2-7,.,TGTGCCAGCAGTACAATGGGGGAGGGGGACTACGAGCAGTACTTC,CASSTMGEGDYEQYF